These T cell receptor beta chains were read from a single sample in a study of T cells in Graves' hyperthyroidism and ophthalmopathy. Each CDR3 protein is one row after TCRdb ran MiXCR on the multiplex PCR reads. Here the sample spans hundreds of thousands of distinct CDR3 sequences, about 20% being singletons. The specimen was blood. The receptors here all came from a man aged 40-50 years with Graves' ophthalmopathy. Both conserved end residues are part of each CDR3. D genes are given only for firm matches. Size tells how often a clone was seen (once, few, many) or the class of an expanded clone, and some rows leave it out.

d_call j_call v_call clone_size cdr3_nt cdr3_aa
- TRBJ1-4 TRBV11-3 - TGTGCCAGCAGCAAACCGAGCGGGGCGGTGGAAAAACTGTTTTTT CASSKPSGAVEKLFF
TRBD1 TRBJ1-2 TRBV7-2 - TGTGCCAGCAGCGAAGGACAGGGCGGCTATGGCTACACCTTC CASSEGQGGYGYTF
TRBD1 TRBJ1-1 TRBV2 - TGTGCCAGCACCGGGACAGGGGTGAGTGGTGAAGCTTTCTTT CASTGTGVSGEAFF
- TRBJ1-3 TRBV6-2/TRBV6-3 few TGTGCCAGCAGTGGCGACAGGAGAGGAAACACCATATATTTT CASSGDRRGNTIYF
- TRBJ2-7 TRBV3-1 - TGTGCCAGCAGTTTGGGTCTTCTTGGTGAGCAGTACTTC CASSLGLLGEQYF
TRBD2 TRBJ2-3 TRBV3-1 many TGTGCCAGCAGCTCCTGGACTAGCGGGGGAACAGATACGCAGTATTTT CASSSWTSGGTDTQYF
- TRBJ2-4 TRBV29-1 few TGCAGCGTTGAAGGGCAGGGGCAAAACATTCAGTACTTC CSVEGQGQNIQYF
TRBD1 TRBJ2-3 TRBV5-1 many TGCGCCAGCAGCTTGGCGGACAGGGGTACAGATACGCAGTATTTT CASSLADRGTDTQYF
TRBD1 TRBJ2-7 TRBV12-5 many TGTGCTAGTGGGACGGGACAGGGTGCGTCGGTGTACGAGCAGTACTTC CASGTGQGASVYEQYF
TRBD1 TRBJ1-1 TRBV6-1 - TGTGCCAGCAGGGGAGTTGACAGGGGCACTGAAGCTTTCTTT CASRGVDRGTEAFF
TRBD2 TRBJ2-3 TRBV29-1 - TGCAGCGCAGACAGCGGGGTCAACACAGATACGCAGTATTTT CSADSGVNTDTQYF
- TRBJ1-1 TRBV9 - TGTGCCAGCAGCGGAGGGGCGAGTAATGAAGCTTTCTTT CASSGGASNEAFF
TRBD2 TRBJ2-1 TRBV30 - TGTGCCTGGAGGATCCCTACTAGCGGGAGGGCCAATGAGCAGTTCTTC CAWRIPTSGRANEQFF
- TRBJ1-3 TRBV29-1 - TGCAGCGTTGAAGATTATGTAGGTAACACCATATATTTT CSVEDYVGNTIYF
- TRBJ1-4 TRBV15 many TGTGCCACCAGCAGAGATGGGGGAGCTACTAATGAAAAACTGTTTTTT CATSRDGGATNEKLFF
TRBD1 TRBJ1-4 TRBV7-9 many TGTGCCAGCAGCTTTGACAGGGTGGGAGAAAAACTGTTTTTT CASSFDRVGEKLFF
TRBD1 TRBJ2-7 TRBV30 few TGTGCCTGGAGTAGGGGGCCGGTCCTCTACGAGCAGTACTTC CAWSRGPVLYEQYF
- TRBJ2-4 TRBV3-1 - TGTGCCAGCAGCCAGATGCATATGGCCAAAAACATTCAGTACTTC CASSQMHMAKNIQYF
- TRBJ2-4 TRBV7-2 many TGTGCCAGCAGCTTTCGTAACATTCAGTACTTC CASSFRNIQYF
TRBD2 TRBJ2-2 TRBV6-1 - TGTGCCAGCAGCCTTGTGGGGGAGGGTGACACCGGGGAGCTGTTTTTT CASSLVGEGDTGELFF
- TRBJ2-7 TRBV12-3/TRBV12-4 many TGTGCCAGCAGCTACTCCGACATAAGCGGGCGGAGCTCCTACGAGCAGTACTTC CASSYSDISGRSSYEQYF
- TRBJ1-6 TRBV9 - TGTGCCAGCAGCGCCAGACAGGAGAATTCACCCCTCCACTTT CASSARQENSPLHF
- TRBJ1-5 TRBV30 many TGTGCCTGGAGTGCAGTAGATAGCAATCAGCCCCAGCATTTT CAWSAVDSNQPQHF
TRBD1 TRBJ2-5 TRBV10-3 many TGTGCCATCAGTGATGGACAGGGGCAAGAGACCCAGTACTTC CAISDGQGQETQYF
- TRBJ2-2 TRBV12-3/TRBV12-4 few TGTGCCAGCATTATTACTACCGGGACTTACAGTACCGGGGAGCTGTTTTTT CASIITTGTYSTGELFF
- TRBJ1-2 TRBV18 many TGTGCCAGCTCACCCGGGACAAGTTGGGGCTACACCTTC CASSPGTSWGYTF
- TRBJ2-7 TRBV20-1 - TGCAGTGCTCCAAGGGACATTCAGAATACATGGGAGCAGTACTTC CSAPRDIQNTWEQYF
TRBD1 TRBJ2-7 TRBV20-1 few TGCAGTGCTAGTAGGGACAGGGGGCTTGACGAGCAGTACTTC CSASRDRGLDEQYF
TRBD1 TRBJ2-5 TRBV28 few TGTGCCAGCAGTGCCGCCGGGACAGGGACGGAGACCCAGTACTTC CASSAAGTGTETQYF
- TRBJ1-2 TRBV30 few TGTGCCTGGAAATTAGGGGGGCCCGGCTATGGCTACACCTTC CAWKLGGPGYGYTF
- TRBJ2-3 TRBV7-2 many TGTGCCAGCAGCGCCCGACTAAACGCAGATACGCAGTATTTT CASSARLNADTQYF
TRBD2 TRBJ2-7 TRBV28 many TGTGCCAGCAGCAGCGGACTAGCGGGAGCTCAAGAGCAGTACTTC CASSSGLAGAQEQYF
- TRBJ2-3 TRBV27 many TGTGCCAGCAGTAAGCGAGCACTAGCCGGCTCGTCAACGCAGTATTTT CASSKRALAGSSTQYF
TRBD2 TRBJ2-5 TRBV2 many TGTGCCAGCATACAAGTAGCGGGGCCCTATGGGGAGACCCAGTACTTC CASIQVAGPYGETQYF
TRBD2 TRBJ2-7 TRBV2 - TGTGCCAGCAGTGAAATTCGGAGCGGGGGTTCAAGCTCCTACGAGCAGTACTTC CASSEIRSGGSSSYEQYF
TRBD2 TRBJ2-1 TRBV5-1 many TGCGCCAGCAGCTCCGGACTAGCGGGATATGAGCAGTTCTTC CASSSGLAGYEQFF
- TRBJ1-1 TRBV11-2 many TGTGCCTCTAGGGACGAGGGTTGGAATGAAGCTTTCTTT CASRDEGWNEAFF
- TRBJ2-1 TRBV20-1 many TGCAGTGCTAGCTTGTACAATGAGCAGTTCTTC CSASLYNEQFF
TRBD2 TRBJ2-7 TRBV18 few TGTGCCAGCTCACCACAAGTGCTAGCGGTCGTACACGAGCAGTACTTC CASSPQVLAVVHEQYF
TRBD1 TRBJ1-3 TRBV12-3/TRBV12-4 many TGTGCCAGCAGATCAGGGGGCGCCGGTGGAAACACCATATATTTT CASRSGGAGGNTIYF
- TRBJ2-7 TRBV12-3/TRBV12-4 many TGTGCCAGCACTCTCCGGGATAGCTCCTACGAGCAGTACTTC CASTLRDSSYEQYF
- TRBJ2-5 TRBV10-2 many TGCGCCAGCAGTGAGTCGGGGGCGAGGGAGACCCAGTACTTC CASSESGARETQYF
TRBD1 TRBJ1-1 TRBV30 many TGTGCCTGGACCTCGACAGGGGGGGCTGAAGCTTTCTTT CAWTSTGGAEAFF
TRBD2 TRBJ2-7 TRBV28 many TGTGCCAGCAGTCTAACTAGCGGGATCTACGAGCAGTACTTC CASSLTSGIYEQYF
- TRBJ2-7 TRBV5-1 few TGCGCCAGCAGCTTGGTCCCGGTCGGGAACTCCTACGAGCAGTACTTC CASSLVPVGNSYEQYF
- TRBJ2-6 TRBV29-1 - TGCAGCGTTGAAAATGGGGCCAACGTCCTGACTTTC CSVENGANVLTF